The following is a TCR beta chain sequence with its context. Its specificity is unknown. TCRdb fed the RT-PCR reads into MiXCR, producing one record per CDR3 protein. Of roughly 570,000 distinct CDR3 sequences in the sample, approximately 12% were seen once. The source of the sample is a study of response to subunit inactivated influenza vaccine. Germline CDR1 MNHEY, CDR2 SVGEGT. Trimming removed 5 bases from V and 5 bases from J, with 21 bases in between. The CDR3 contains 16 residues. General observations from the study: Authors suggested few new T cells are recruited by each seasonal influenza vaccination.

The TCR sequence derives from a man aged 50 to 59 who received an inactivated influenza vaccine. The sample was PBMCs from blood, taken about 40 days after vaccination. The V gene is TRBV6-2 or TRBV6-3, the J gene TRBJ2-5; D unresolved. CDR3 DNA: TGTGCCAGCAGTCCCCTCGGACGCAGAGGTTCGGAGACCCAGTACTTC. This codes for CASSPLGRRGSETQYF.